Below, 26 T cell receptor beta chains from the same sample are listed, as sequenced in a study of cytotoxic CD8 clonotypes in ibrutinib-treated CLL. Sequencing used immunoSEQ multiplex PCR; TCRdb keeps in-frame clones, though not all of them. This table has some 140,000 clones, more than 85% appearing once. Specimen: PBMCs, collected after 12 months of ibrutinib treatment. The receptor set was obtained from a human donor with chronic lymphocytic leukemia.

The chain is built from TRBV11-3 and TRBJ2-1; D not resolved. The CDR3 runs 15 residues. Germline CDR1 is SGHNT and CDR2 is YENEEA. Trimming left V 5 bases short and J 0 bases short, with 11 bases between. CDR3 sequence: CASSTSASSYNEQFF. The CDR3 region has the DNA TGTGCCAGCAGCACAAGTGCTAGCTCCTACAATGAGCAGTTCTTC.

V and J are TRBV2 and TRBJ1-4; 7 nucleotides agree with TRBD1. CDR1 and CDR2 from the germline V gene are SNHLY and FYNNEI. Losses at the gene ends were 4 bases for V and 2 bases for J; bases not matched to a gene: 4. The CDR3 length is 15 residues. CDR3 coding DNA: TGTGCCAGCAGTGGACAGGGCTCGACTAATGAAAAACTGTTTTTT. It translates to CASSGQGSTNEKLFF.

This clone has just one count. The chain employs TRBV2 and TRBJ2-7; 8 nucleotides agree with TRBD1. With V trimmed by 4 bases and J by 4 bases, 3 bases remained unmatched. The CDR3 runs 13 residues. Per germline, CDR1 SNHLY and CDR2 FYNNEI. CDR3 residues: CASSGDRLYEQYF. In nucleotides, the CDR3 is TGTGCCAGCAGTGGGGACAGGTTATACGAGCAGTACTTC.

V and J are TRBV6-1 and TRBJ2-7; D gene unclear. CDR1 and CDR2 (germline): MNHNS, SASEGT. Trimming took off 1 base at V and 2 bases at J, with 9 bases between the two ends. The CDR3 extends over 14 amino acids. In DNA, the CDR3 is TGTGCCAGCAGTGAAGAAAGGGCCCCCTACGAGCAGTACTTC. The encoded protein is CASSEERAPYEQYF.

The chain recombines TRBV5-1 with TRBJ2-2; D not resolved. The CDR3 is made up of 9 amino acids. The V gene's germline CDR1 is SGHRS and CDR2 YFSETQ. Trimming removed 4 bases at V and 8 bases at J, with 0 bases between. The CDR3 DNA sequence: TGCGCCAGCAGCGGGGAGCTGTTTTTT. Translated: CASSGELFF.

The V gene is TRBV29-1, the J gene TRBJ1-1; maybe TRBD1 (6 bases). Trimming took off 6 bases at V and 4 bases at J, with 15 bases between the two ends. Germline-derived CDR1 and CDR2 are SQVTM and ANQGSEA. CDR3 length: 13 residues. CDR3 in DNA: TGCAGCGTACTGTGGGGGGGGGCCACTGAAGCTTTCTTT. Its translation is CSVLWGGATEAFF. Full variable domain (remainder filled in from reference TRBV29-1 and TRBJ1-1): SAVISQKPSRDICQRGTSLTIQCQVDSQVTMMFWYRQQPGQSLTLIATANQGSEATYESGFVIDKFPISRPNLTFSTLTVSNMSPEDSSIYLCSVLWGGATEAFFGQGTRLTVV.

The chain combines TRBV28 with TRBJ2-7, with D possibly being TRBD1 (6 bases). V was trimmed by 4 bases and J by 1 base, leaving 14 bases between them. Germline assignment: CDR1 MDHEN and CDR2 SYDVKM. This CDR3 has 15 amino acids. The CDR3 DNA sequence: TGTGCCAGCAGTTCCCCCCAGGGGTGGTCCTACGAGCAGTACTTC. Translating gives CASSSPQGWSYEQYF.

The chain carries TRBV30 and TRBJ2-7; 12 nucleotides line up with TRBD2. Germline V CDR1 and CDR2: GTSNPN, SVGIG (reference sequence). J lost 6 bases, V lost 4 bases, and 7 bases had no gene match. The CDR3 runs to 14 residues. CDR3 DNA sequence: TGTGCCTGGAAGACTAGCGGGAGATCTCCCGAGCAGTACTTC. Translation gives CAWKTSGRSPEQYF.

CDR3 protein: CASSASGRGLNEQFF. As DNA, the CDR3 is TGTGCCAGCAGCGCAAGCGGGAGGGGCCTCAATGAGCAGTTCTTC. This sequence joins TRBV9 and TRBJ2-1; the match to TRBD2 covers 10 bases. This CDR3 spans 15 amino acids. Looked up from germline, CDR1 is SGDLS and CDR2 is YYNGEE. The junction had 6 bases not matched to a gene; V was cut back by 3 bases and J by 6 bases.

This chain connects TRBV9 to TRBJ1-2, with TRBD1 matching 7 bases. The CDR3 is 16 residues long. With V trimmed by 5 bases and J by 5 bases, 15 bases remained unmatched. Per the germline V gene, CDR1 is SGDLS and CDR2 is YYNGEE. In DNA form, the CDR3 reads TGTGCCAGCAGTGAGAGCGGGGACAGCCGTATGTATGGCTACACCTTC. It is translated as CASSESGDSRMYGYTF.

CDR3 nucleotides: TGCGCCAGCAGCTTGGCCCTGGGTGATCAGTTCTTC. It codes for CASSLALGDQFF. The V gene is TRBV5-1, the J gene TRBJ2-1, with no clear D. The CDR3 sequence is 12 residues long. The V end was cut by 0 bases, the J end by 13 bases, with 11 bases between. The germline CDR1 and CDR2 sequences are SGHRS and YFSETQ.

The chain carries TRBV7-9 and TRBJ2-7; possible D gene TRBD2, 7 bases. The CDR3 loop spans 15 amino acids. Trimming took off 0 bases at V and 6 bases at J, with 15 bases between the two ends. Germline CDR1 is SEHNR and CDR2 is FQNEAQ (reference sequence). In DNA form, the CDR3 reads TGTGCCAGCAGCTTAGCGGGCGGGAGAGGGGGCGAGCAGTACTTC. Amino acid sequence: CASSLAGGRGGEQYF. The full variable domain, rest sourced from reference TRBV7-9 and TRBJ2-7, is DTGVSQNPRHKITKRGQNVTFRCDPISEHNRLYWYRQTLGQGPEFLTYFQNEAQLEKSRLLSDRFSAERPKGSFSTLEIQRTEQGDSAMYLCASSLAGGRGGEQYFGPGTRLTVT.

The chain couples TRBV4-1 to TRBJ1-2; 8 bases agree with TRBD1. Trimming cost V 0 bases and J 8 bases; bases outside gene matches: 11. This CDR3 contains 16 residues. Germline CDR1 and CDR2: MGHRA and YSYEKL. As DNA, the CDR3 is TGCGCCAGCAGCCAAGATCCCGGGACAGGCTCGTCGGGCTACACCTTC. Amino acids: CASSQDPGTGSSGYTF.

V gene TRBV29-1 combines with J gene TRBJ1-1; 7 bases align to TRBD1. Germline loops: CDR1 SQVTM, CDR2 ANQGSEA. With V trimmed by 7 bases and J by 4 bases, 15 bases remained unmatched. This CDR3 region has 15 residues. CDR3 bases: TGCAGCGCTACTGCGGAGGGGGCGAGGAGCACTGAAGCTTTCTTT. Its translation is CSATAEGARSTEAFF.

The V and J genes are TRBV6-5 and TRBJ1-5; the D gene is possibly TRBD1 (6 bases). The CDR3 is 13 residues long. V was pared by 10 bases and J by 6 bases, with 16 bases between. Germline V gives CDR1 MNHEY, CDR2 SVGAGI. CDR3 region: CATSRGGGQPQHF. The CDR3 DNA follows: TGTGCCACGTCGCGAGGGGGAGGTCAGCCCCAGCATTTT.

The chain uses TRBV19 and TRBJ2-2; possibly TRBD1 or TRBD2 for D (5 bases each). Per germline, CDR1 LNHDA and CDR2 SQIVND (reference sequence). The ends were cut back, 5 bases at V and 4 bases at J, with 26 bases in the middle. The CDR3 runs to 19 residues. Written as DNA, the CDR3 is TGTGCCAGTAGTTCCGTTAGTATGTTGGGATACGGGGCCACCGGGGAGCTGTTTTTT. Its translation is CASSSVSMLGYGATGELFF.

This clone was observed a handful of times. The rearrangement uses TRBV10-3 and TRBJ2-1; 8 bases map to TRBD2. The CDR3 has 16 amino acids. Unmatched junction bases numbered 10, after V lost 3 bases and J lost 6 bases. CDR1 ENHRY and CDR2 SYGVKD come from the germline V gene. CDR3 in amino acids: CAISDRRLAGTNEQFF. In nucleotides, the CDR3 is TGTGCCATCAGTGACCGGCGGCTAGCGGGCACCAATGAGCAGTTCTTC.

This clone is deemed medium-sized (0.01 to 0.1%). This chain connects TRBV5-4 to TRBJ2-7, with D possibly matching TRBD2 (6 bases). CDR1 is SGHNT, CDR2 YYREEE, per germline (reference sequence). V was clipped by 0 bases and J by 5 bases, with 6 bases between them. This CDR3 has 12 residues. CDR3 nucleotides: TGTGCCAGCAGCTTGGGGACTAACGAGCAGTACTTC. Translating it yields CASSLGTNEQYF.

This chain links TRBV27 with TRBJ2-7, with no clear D. CDR3 size: 10 residues. The germline V gene has CDR1 MNHEY and CDR2 SMNVEV (reference sequence). Trimming cost V 8 bases and J 3 bases, with 5 bases left between them. CDR3: CASGNYEQYF. The CDR3 nucleotides read TGTGCCAGCGGAAACTACGAGCAGTACTTC.

The chain employs TRBV4-1 and TRBJ2-5; D not certain. The V end was cut by 1 base, the J end by 5 bases, with 11 bases between. This CDR3 contains 14 residues. CDR1 MGHRA and CDR2 YSYEKL come from the germline V gene. CDR3 sequence: CASSQGPVGETQYF. CDR3 DNA: TGCGCCAGCAGCCAAGGCCCAGTGGGGGAGACCCAGTACTTC.

The CDR3 reads CASSPGQGNYEQFF. The CDR3 DNA is TGTGCCAGTAGTCCGGGACAGGGGAACTATGAGCAGTTCTTC. V and J are TRBV19 and TRBJ2-1; 10 bases are a match to TRBD1. The CDR3 runs 14 residues. Germline V gene data show CDR1 as LNHDA and CDR2 as SQIVND (reference sequence). With V trimmed by 5 bases and J by 8 bases, 6 bases remained unmatched.

Comment on this clone: At one of its ends the junction is not consistent with the germline gene, which may arise from a read error. The V call is TRBV7-7, the J call TRBJ2-7, with TRBD2 matching 9 bases. The CDR3 consists of 15 residues. Germline V CDR1 and CDR2: SSHAT, FNYEAQ (reference sequence). The CDR3 nucleotides are TGTGCTAGCAGCTTAGTAGCGGGAGAGCGTGGGGAGCAGTACTTC. Translating it yields CASSLVAGERGEQYF.

This CDR3 is CASSLASGSQSHEQFF. In nucleotides, the CDR3 is TGTGCCAGCAGCCTTGCCAGCGGGAGTCAGTCCCATGAGCAGTTCTTC. The chain has TRBV11-2 and TRBJ2-1; 8 bases align to TRBD2. The V gene's germline CDR1 is SGHAT and CDR2 FQNNGV. Losses at the gene ends were 5 bases for V and 8 bases for J; bases not matched to a gene: 14. This CDR3 spans 16 amino acids.

The rearrangement links TRBV28 to TRBJ1-5; D may be TRBD1 (6 bases). Germline CDR1 MDHEN, CDR2 SYDVKM. The CDR3 runs 15 residues. V lost 3 bases, J lost 6 bases, and 15 bases lay in between. DNA for the CDR3: TGTGCCAGCAGTTTGAGACAGGATCTGGGTCAGCCCCAGCATTTT. Protein product: CASSLRQDLGQPQHF.

The chain links TRBV5-1 to TRBJ2-7; 10 positions match TRBD2. This CDR3 contains 16 residues. Germline V gives CDR1 SGHRS, CDR2 YFSETQ. V shed 2 bases, J shed 0 bases, and the junction held 5 bases outside the gene matches. CDR3 loop: CASSFNGLAASYEQYF. CDR3 coding DNA: TGCGCCAGCAGCTTTAACGGACTAGCGGCCTCCTACGAGCAGTACTTC.

V and J are TRBV2 and TRBJ2-3; D is ambiguous. Germline V gives CDR1 SNHLY, CDR2 FYNNEI. The CDR3 has 14 amino acids. Between the trimmed V and J ends, which lost 4 bases and 4 bases, there was a span of 12 bases. The CDR3 here is CASSVPNRPDTQYF. CDR3 nucleotide sequence: TGTGCCAGCAGTGTCCCAAACCGCCCAGATACGCAGTATTTT. Full variable domain (outside the CDR3, taken from reference TRBV2 and TRBJ2-3): EPEVTQTPSHQVTQMGQEVILRCVPISNHLYFYWYRQILGQKVEFLVSFYNNEISEKSEIFDDQFSVERPDGSNFTLKIRSTKLEDSAMYFCASSVPNRPDTQYFGPGTRLTVL.